The 28 T cell receptor beta chains below were found in one sample sequenced in a study of blood T cells in healthy people across ages. A second about 6 to 11 cycle PCR used barcoded and J-beta primers. One entry per CDR3 protein, called by TCRdb with MiXCR from the 5' RACE reads. The repertoire holds approximately 1.5 million distinct CDR3 sequences, with about 42% as singletons. Input material: blood. All receptors derive from a woman under 30 in good health.

A word on this clonotype: A junction end diverges from the germline sequence, so it may reflect a read error. The chain joins TRBV14 to TRBJ2-5; 16 bases agree with TRBD2. The closer fit of TRBJ2-7 to the DNA end suggests the J call may be wrong. The CDR3 runs 20 residues. Per the germline V gene, CDR1 is SGHDN and CDR2 is FVKESK. The CDR3, as DNA: TGTGCCAGCAGCCAAGATCTAAGCGGGACTAGCGGGAGGGCTTCCTCCGAGCAGTACTTC. Its translation is CASSQDLSGTSGRASSEQYF.

The chain uses TRBV6-5 and TRBJ1-5; TRBD1 might be the D (6 bases). Looked up from germline, CDR1 is MNHEY and CDR2 is SVGAGI. The CDR3 contains 15 residues. V lost 8 bases, J lost 6 bases, and 20 bases lay in between. For the CDR3, the DNA is TGTGCCAGCGGACCCTCCGGGACACTGGTTCAGCCCCAGCATTTT. This gives the protein CASGPSGTLVQPQHF.

For this clonotype: A read error may be the cause here, since a much bigger clone is one base away. In nucleotides, the CDR3 is TGCGCCAGCAGCCGCTTGATGGGGCAGAGTAGGGAAAAACTGTTTTTT. It codes for CASSRLMGQSREKLFF. The rearrangement joins TRBV4-1 to TRBJ1-4; possibly TRBD1 for D (5 bases). The CDR3 has 16 amino acids. Germline values: CDR1 MGHRA, CDR2 YSYEKL. V gave up 4 bases and J gave up 8 bases, with 20 bases separating them.

This clonotype was recorded a few times. The chain uses TRBV15 and TRBJ1-2; TRBD1 matches 8 bases. V lost 4 bases to trimming and J lost 4 bases; unmatched junction nucleotides: 8. The germline V gene has CDR1 LNHNV and CDR2 YYDKDF (reference sequence). The CDR3 runs to 15 residues. CDR3: CATSTRQGFAYGYTF. CDR3 nucleotide sequence: TGTGCCACCAGCACGAGACAGGGGTTCGCCTATGGCTACACCTTC.

The chain carries TRBV20-1 and TRBJ2-4; tentatively, D is TRBD1 (6 bases). Matching the DNA end better, TRBJ2-7 makes the J call doubtful. This CDR3 has 12 residues. Germline assignment: CDR1 DFQATT and CDR2 SNEGSKA (reference sequence). CDR3 region: CSARHTGFEQYF. The CDR3 coding sequence is TGCAGTGCTAGACATACAGGGTTCGAGCAGTACTTC.

This clonotype was seen only a few times. The chain couples TRBV4-3 to TRBJ1-2; D is uncertain. In germline, CDR1 is LGHNA, CDR2 YSLEER. V was clipped by 0 bases and J by 5 bases, with 7 bases between them. This CDR3 has 13 residues. The CDR3 region is CASSQDFGYGYTF. The DNA of the CDR3 is TGCGCCAGCAGCCAAGATTTCGGGTATGGCTACACCTTC.

The V call is TRBV3-1, the J call TRBJ2-3; D is tentatively TRBD1 or TRBD2 (6 bases each). Germline lookup yields CDR1 LGHDT and CDR2 YNNKEL (reference sequence). The CDR3 totals 16 residues. The V and J ends lost 1 base and 0 bases respectively, with 11 bases between them. DNA for the CDR3: TGTGCCAGCAGCCAAGCCAAGGGGGGAAGCACAGATACGCAGTATTTT. This translates into CASSQAKGGSTDTQYF.

There are a few counts of this clonotype. V is TRBV27 and J is TRBJ2-1; 9 bases line up with TRBD2. The CDR3 covers 16 residues. Looked up from germline, CDR1 is MNHEY and CDR2 is SMNVEV (reference sequence). The V and J ends lost 4 bases and 7 bases, in that order; junction bases with no gene match: 11. CDR3 sequence: CASSSGLSGGNNEQFF. CDR3 DNA: TGTGCCAGCAGTTCGGGGTTAAGCGGGGGGAATAATGAGCAGTTCTTC.

The V call is TRBV20-1, the J call TRBJ1-1; D is uncertain. V lost 7 bases and J lost 0, with 12 bases in between. In germline, CDR1 is DFQATT, CDR2 SNEGSKA (reference sequence). The CDR3 contains 13 residues. Here the CDR3 reads CSGFRTMNTEAFF. As DNA, the CDR3 is TGCAGTGGTTTTAGGACTATGAACACTGAAGCTTTCTTT.

Many counts were recorded for this clonotype. The V gene is TRBV5-1, the J gene TRBJ1-2; D is uncertain. Germline V gives CDR1 SGHRS, CDR2 YFSETQ. The CDR3 is 13 residues long. V was pared by 0 bases and J by 0 bases, with 3 bases between. CDR3 sequence: CASSLAANYGYTF. DNA for the CDR3: TGCGCCAGCAGCTTGGCAGCTAACTATGGCTACACCTTC.

The CDR3 bases are TGTGCCAGCAGCTTAGGGGCCACGGGAGTATCCACAGATACGCAGTATTTT. This translates into CASSLGATGVSTDTQYF. The V gene is TRBV7-9, the J gene TRBJ2-3, with D tentatively TRBD2 (6 bases). The CDR3 has 17 residues. The germline V gene has CDR1 SEHNR and CDR2 FQNEAQ (reference sequence). Between the trimmed V and J ends, which lost 1 base and 2 bases, there was a span of 16 bases. The full variable domain, completed using reference TRBV7-9 and TRBJ2-3, is DTGVSQNPRHKITKRGQNVTFRCDPISEHNRLYWYRQTLGQGPEFLTYFQNEAQLEKSRLLSDRFSAERPKGSFSTLEIQRTEQGDSAMYLCASSLGATGVSTDTQYFGPGTRLTVL.

The chain's CDR3 is CASSKEEGQGNFSQYF. Here the CDR3 DNA reads TGTGCCAGCAGCAAAGAAGAAGGACAGGGGAATTTTTCGCAGTACTTC. The rearrangement links TRBV21-1 to TRBJ2-5; the listed D gene, TRBD1, was not tested against the DNA. TRBV21-1 corresponds to a pseudogene. The CDR3 is 16 amino acids.

There are a few counts of this clonotype. One end of the junction does not line up with germline, which may come from a read error. V gene TRBV27 combines with J gene TRBJ2-7; the D is unclear. The CDR3 totals 15 residues. Looked up from germline, CDR1 is MNHEY and CDR2 is SMNVEV (reference sequence). DNA of the CDR3: TGTGCCAGCGGTTTCAGCGCTTCGGCCTACAATGAGCAGTACTTC. Amino acid sequence: CASGFSASAYNEQYF.

This clonotype was counted only a few times. CDR3 DNA: TGTGCCAGCAGTTACGACAGGGGGCCCATCTATGGCTACACCTTC. It yields the protein CASSYDRGPIYGYTF. The chain combines TRBV6-2 or TRBV6-3 with TRBJ1-2, with TRBD1 identical over 10 bases. This CDR3 spans 15 amino acids. Germline CDR1 reads MNHEY; CDR2 reads SVGEGT. The junction had 4 bases not matched to a gene; V was cut back by 2 bases and J by 4 bases.

There are a few counts of this clonotype. The chain has TRBV6-1 and TRBJ2-3; 14 nucleotides match TRBD2. CDR3 length: 17 amino acids. The V and J ends lost 6 bases and 5 bases, in that order; junction bases with no gene match: 10. Looked up from germline, CDR1 is MNHNS and CDR2 is SASEGT. This CDR3 reads CASRRGLAGGSKDTQYF. The CDR3 DNA follows: TGTGCCAGCAGACGAGGACTAGCGGGGGGTTCCAAAGATACGCAGTATTTT.

V usage is TRBV4-3 and J usage is TRBJ2-3; D uncertain. Trimming pared 3 bases from V and 6 bases from J, leaving 10 bases between. Germline V gene sequence: CDR1 LGHNA, CDR2 YSLEER. CDR3 size: 13 residues. CDR3 sequence reads: CASSHLLGDTQYF. CDR3 nucleotide sequence: TGCGCCAGCAGCCACCTCTTAGGGGATACGCAGTATTTT.

As for this clonotype: It may be a read error: a sequence one base away is much more abundant. This rearrangement joins TRBV18 to TRBJ1-2; TRBD1 might be the D (6 bases). The CDR3 contains 15 residues. The germline V gene encodes CDR1 KGHSH and CDR2 LQKENI. Trimming shortened V by 3 bases and J by 5 bases, and 16 bases separated the two germline ends. The CDR3 DNA is TGTGCCAGCTCACCCGAACAGGGTGAGGGTTATGGCTACACCTTC. Amino acids: CASSPEQGEGYGYTF.

This sequence joins TRBV5-1 and TRBJ2-4; D unclear. Deletions cut 0 bases from V and 3 bases from J, with 13 bases between. The CDR3 spans 16 residues. The germline gives CDR1 SGHRS, CDR2 YFSETQ. CDR3 sequence reads: CASSLGGGVDKNIQYF. The CDR3 region has the DNA TGCGCCAGCAGCTTGGGAGGTGGGGTTGACAAAAACATTCAGTACTTC. Based on the CDR3 plus reference TRBV5-1 and TRBJ2-4, the full variable domain is KAGVTQTPRYLIKTRGQQVTLSCSPISGHRSVSWYQQTPGQGLQFLFEYFSETQRNKGNFPGRFSGRQFSNSRSEMNVSTLELGDSALYLCASSLGGGVDKNIQYFGAGTRLSVL.

This clonotype was recorded a few times. This rearrangement joins TRBV12-3 or TRBV12-4 to TRBJ1-2; D is unclear. Trimming shortened V by 3 bases and J by 3 bases, and 8 bases separated the two germline ends. The CDR3 has 13 residues. The CDR3 DNA is TGTGCCAGCAGTTTTAGTGTCCACTATGGCTACACCTTC. Its translation is CASSFSVHYGYTF.

V gene TRBV21-1 combines with J gene TRBJ1-1; the table's D call TRBD1 went unverified against the DNA. TRBV21-1 represents a pseudogene. There are 14 residues in the CDR3. In DNA form, the CDR3 reads TGTGCCAGCAGCCCACTCCCATCGGTCCTGGGAGCTTTCTTT. This translates into CASSPLPSVLGAFF.

This clonotype has a handful of counts. This chain uses TRBV6-1 with TRBJ2-1; 15 bases match TRBD2. The CDR3 runs 17 residues. J gave up 0 bases and V 7 bases, and 4 bases lay outside the gene matches. Germline V gene sequence: CDR1 MNHNS, CDR2 SASEGT. The chain's CDR3 is CASTGLAGGLSYNEQFF. For the CDR3, the DNA is TGTGCCAGCACGGGACTAGCGGGAGGCCTCTCCTACAATGAGCAGTTCTTC.

In its sample, this clonotype was seen a few times. The rearrangement links TRBV7-2 to TRBJ1-6; D not resolved. Looked up from germline, CDR1 is SGHTA and CDR2 is FQGNSA. This CDR3 comprises 12 residues. The V and J ends lost 2 bases and 6 bases respectively, with 2 bases between them. For the CDR3, the DNA is TGTGCCAGCAGCTTATTTAATTCACCCCTCCACTTT. Amino acids: CASSLFNSPLHF. The entire variable domain, with the rest obtained from reference TRBV7-2 and TRBJ1-6, is as follows: GAGVSQSPSNKVTEKGKDVELRCDPISGHTALYWYRQSLGQGLEFLIYFQGNSAPDKSGLPSDRFSAERTGGSVSTLTIQRTQQEDSAVYLCASSLFNSPLHFGNGTRLTVT.

This clonotype has just a few counts. The rearrangement uses TRBV6-5 and TRBJ1-2; weak D call: TRBD1 (5 bases). Looked up from germline, CDR1 is MNHEY and CDR2 is SVGAGI. V was cut by 4 bases and J by 1 base, with 19 bases left in between. CDR3 length: 17 amino acids. In DNA, the CDR3 is TGTGCCAGCAGTTCCTTCATCCGCGGGGGAGATAACTATGGCTACACCTTC. It specifies CASSSFIRGGDNYGYTF.

The genes are TRBV12-3 or TRBV12-4 and TRBJ1-5; D might be TRBD1 (5 bases). CDR3 size: 16 residues. Trimming cost V 6 bases and J 2 bases, with 17 bases left between them. The CDR3 nucleotides are TGTGCCAGCAGAGGCATCGGGGGAGACGGCAATCAGCCCCAGCATTTT. This codes for CASRGIGGDGNQPQHF.

The chain uses TRBV27 and TRBJ2-7; the match to TRBD1 covers 8 bases. V lost 5 bases to trimming and J lost 3 bases; unmatched junction nucleotides: 12. This CDR3 comprises 16 residues. Germline values: CDR1 MNHEY, CDR2 SMNVEV (reference sequence). The CDR3 loop is CASSNRMTGVFYEQYF. The CDR3 nucleotides are TGTGCCAGCAGTAACCGAATGACAGGGGTTTTCTACGAGCAGTACTTC.

This clonotype was observed many times. The V gene is TRBV5-1, the J gene TRBJ1-2; 9 nucleotides match TRBD1. This CDR3 has 14 residues. CDR1 and CDR2 from the germline V gene are SGHRS and YFSETQ. V shed 4 bases and J 1 base; nucleotides not matched to a gene: 2. The CDR3 DNA reads TGCGCCAGCAGCCGGACAGGGGATAACTATGGCTACACCTTC. Its translation: CASSRTGDNYGYTF.

In this sample, this clonotype turned up a few times. V is TRBV4-3 and J is TRBJ1-5; weak D call: TRBD1 (5 bases). The CDR3 loop spans 20 amino acids. Trimming pared 3 bases from V and 0 bases from J, leaving 24 bases between. Per germline, CDR1 LGHNA and CDR2 YSLEER. The CDR3 nucleotides are TGCGCCAGCAGCCAGGACCCGGGCCAAGGGGCTCTTTATAGCAATCAGCCCCAGCATTTT. Its protein is CASSQDPGQGALYSNQPQHF.

This clonotype was seen ten or more times. The chain recombines TRBV3-1 with TRBJ1-4; D is undetermined. Between the trimmed V and J ends, which lost 3 bases and 0 bases, there was a span of 5 bases. Per the germline V gene, CDR1 is LGHDT and CDR2 is YNNKEL (reference sequence). The CDR3 totals 14 residues. The CDR3 sequence is CASSHWSTNEKLFF. The CDR3, as DNA: TGTGCCAGCAGCCACTGGTCAACTAATGAAAAACTGTTTTTT. Together with reference TRBV3-1 and TRBJ1-4, the CDR3 gives the full variable domain: DTAVSQTPKYLVTQMGNDKSIKCEQNLGHDTMYWYKQDSKKFLKIMFSYNNKELIINETVPNRFSPKSPDKAHLNLHINSLELGDSAVYFCASSHWSTNEKLFFGSGTQLSVL.